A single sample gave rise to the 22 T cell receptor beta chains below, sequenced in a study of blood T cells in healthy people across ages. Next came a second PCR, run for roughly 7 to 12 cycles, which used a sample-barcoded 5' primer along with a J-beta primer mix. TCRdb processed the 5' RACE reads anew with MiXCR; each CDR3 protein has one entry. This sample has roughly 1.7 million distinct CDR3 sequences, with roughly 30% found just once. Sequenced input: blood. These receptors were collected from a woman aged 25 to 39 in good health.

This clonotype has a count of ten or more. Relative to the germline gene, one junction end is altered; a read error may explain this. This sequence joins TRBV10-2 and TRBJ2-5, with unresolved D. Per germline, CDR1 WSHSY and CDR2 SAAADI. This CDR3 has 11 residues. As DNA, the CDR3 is TGTGCCAGCAGTGAATTAGAGACCCAGTACTTC. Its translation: CASSELETQYF.

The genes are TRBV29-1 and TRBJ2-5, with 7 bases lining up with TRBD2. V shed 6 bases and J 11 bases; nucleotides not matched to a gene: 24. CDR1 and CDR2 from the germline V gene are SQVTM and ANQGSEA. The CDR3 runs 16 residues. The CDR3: CSVRGVLTPKDNEQYF. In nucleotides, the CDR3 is TGCAGCGTCCGGGGGGTCCTGACACCAAAGGACAATGAGCAGTACTTC.

DNA of the CDR3: TGTGCCAGCAGGGGACAGGGGAGCACCGGGGAGCTGTTTTTT. It specifies CASRGQGSTGELFF. The rearrangement joins TRBV2 to TRBJ2-2, with TRBD1 identical over 10 bases. Germline V gives CDR1 SNHLY, CDR2 FYNNEI. The CDR3 runs 14 residues. J gave up 4 bases and V 6 bases, and 2 bases lay outside the gene matches.

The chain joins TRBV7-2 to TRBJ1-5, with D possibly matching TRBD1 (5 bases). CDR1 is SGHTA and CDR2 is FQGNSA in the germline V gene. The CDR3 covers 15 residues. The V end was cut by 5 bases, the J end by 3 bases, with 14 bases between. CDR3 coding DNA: TGTGCCAGCAGCCGGGACGCCGCCAACAATCAGCCCCAGCATTTT. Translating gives CASSRDAANNQPQHF.

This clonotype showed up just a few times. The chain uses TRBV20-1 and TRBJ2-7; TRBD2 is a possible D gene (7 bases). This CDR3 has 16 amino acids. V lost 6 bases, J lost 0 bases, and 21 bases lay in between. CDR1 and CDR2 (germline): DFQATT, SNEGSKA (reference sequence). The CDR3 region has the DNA TGCAGTGCCACGGGACAAAGCGGGGATATCTCCTACGAGCAGTACTTC. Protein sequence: CSATGQSGDISYEQYF.

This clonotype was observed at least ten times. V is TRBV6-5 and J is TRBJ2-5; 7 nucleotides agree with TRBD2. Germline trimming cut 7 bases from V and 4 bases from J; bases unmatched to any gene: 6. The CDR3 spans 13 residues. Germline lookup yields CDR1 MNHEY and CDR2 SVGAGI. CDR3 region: CASTLPGGETQYF. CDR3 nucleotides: TGTGCCAGCACCCTGCCGGGGGGAGAGACCCAGTACTTC.

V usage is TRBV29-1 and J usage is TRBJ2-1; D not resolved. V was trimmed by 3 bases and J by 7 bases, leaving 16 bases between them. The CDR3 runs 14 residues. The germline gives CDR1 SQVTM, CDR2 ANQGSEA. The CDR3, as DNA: TGCAGCGTTGAGACCCTACACGAAGGGAATGAGCAGTTCTTC. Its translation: CSVETLHEGNEQFF.

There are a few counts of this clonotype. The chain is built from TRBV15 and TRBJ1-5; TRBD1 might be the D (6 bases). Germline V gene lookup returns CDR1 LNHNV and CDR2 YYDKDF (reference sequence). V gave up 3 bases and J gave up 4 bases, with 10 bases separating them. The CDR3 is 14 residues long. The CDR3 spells CATSSQGRNQPQHF. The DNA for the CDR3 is TGTGCCACCAGCAGTCAGGGGAGGAATCAGCCCCAGCATTTT. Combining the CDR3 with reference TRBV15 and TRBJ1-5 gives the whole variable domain DAMVIQNPRYQVTQFGKPVTLSCSQTLNHNVMYWYQQKSSQAPKLLFHYYDKDFNNEADTPDNFQSRRPNTSFCFLDIRSPGLGDTAMYLCATSSQGRNQPQHFGDGTRLSIL.

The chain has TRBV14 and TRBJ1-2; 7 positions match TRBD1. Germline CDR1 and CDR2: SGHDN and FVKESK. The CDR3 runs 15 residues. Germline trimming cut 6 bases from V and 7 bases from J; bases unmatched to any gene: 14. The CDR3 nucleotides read TGTGCCAGCAGACCCAGGGGGTTCGCGAATTCTGGCTACACCTTC. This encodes CASRPRGFANSGYTF.

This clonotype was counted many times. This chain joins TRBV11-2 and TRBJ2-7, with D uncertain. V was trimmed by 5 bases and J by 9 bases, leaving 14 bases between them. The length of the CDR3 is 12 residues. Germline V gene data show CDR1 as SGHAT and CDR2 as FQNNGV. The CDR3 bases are TGTGCCAGCAGCCAGCAAAGTTCAGTGCAGTACTTC. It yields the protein CASSQQSSVQYF.

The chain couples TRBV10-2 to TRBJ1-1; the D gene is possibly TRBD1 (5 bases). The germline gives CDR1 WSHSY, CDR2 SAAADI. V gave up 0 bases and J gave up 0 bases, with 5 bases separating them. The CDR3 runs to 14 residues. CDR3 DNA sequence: TGCGCCAGCAGTGAGTCGGGGGTGAACACTGAAGCTTTCTTT. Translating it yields CASSESGVNTEAFF.

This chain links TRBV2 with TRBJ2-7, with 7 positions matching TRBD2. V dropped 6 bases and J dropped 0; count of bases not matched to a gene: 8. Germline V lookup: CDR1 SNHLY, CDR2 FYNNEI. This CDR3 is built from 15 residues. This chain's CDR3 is CASRLREGPSYEQYF. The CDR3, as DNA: TGTGCCAGCAGACTCAGGGAGGGGCCCTCCTACGAGCAGTACTTC. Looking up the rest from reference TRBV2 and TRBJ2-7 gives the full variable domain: EPEVTQTPSHQVTQMGQEVILRCVPISNHLYFYWYRQILGQKVEFLVSFYNNEISEKSEIFDDQFSVERPDGSNFTLKIRSTKLEDSAMYFCASRLREGPSYEQYFGPGTRLTVT.

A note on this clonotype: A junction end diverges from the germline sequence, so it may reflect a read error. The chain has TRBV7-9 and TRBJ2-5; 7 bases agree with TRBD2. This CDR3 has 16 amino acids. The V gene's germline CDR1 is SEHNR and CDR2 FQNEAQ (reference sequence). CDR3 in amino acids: CASGLAPAGPTETQYF. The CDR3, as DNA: TGTGCCAGCGGCTTAGCCCCAGCGGGACCCACTGAGACCCAGTACTTC.

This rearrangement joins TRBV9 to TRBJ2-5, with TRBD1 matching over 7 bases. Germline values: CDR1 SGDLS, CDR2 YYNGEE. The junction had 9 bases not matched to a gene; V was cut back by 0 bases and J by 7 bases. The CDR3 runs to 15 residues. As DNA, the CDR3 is TGTGCCAGCAGCGTAGGGCAGACAGGGAGTTTGACCCAGTACTTC. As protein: CASSVGQTGSLTQYF. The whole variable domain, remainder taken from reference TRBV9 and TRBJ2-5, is DSGVTQTPKHLITATGQRVTLRCSPRSGDLSVYWYQQSLDQGLQFLIQYYNGEERAKGNILERFSAQQFPDLHSELNLSSLELGDSALYFCASSVGQTGSLTQYFGPGTRLLVL.

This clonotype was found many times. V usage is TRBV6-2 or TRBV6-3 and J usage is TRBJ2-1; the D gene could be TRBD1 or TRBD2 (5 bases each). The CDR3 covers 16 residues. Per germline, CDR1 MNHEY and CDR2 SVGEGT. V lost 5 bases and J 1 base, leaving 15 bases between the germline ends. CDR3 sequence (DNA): TGTGCCAGCAGTAGTCTCGGGACCCCATCCTACAATGAGCAGTTCTTC. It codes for CASSSLGTPSYNEQFF.

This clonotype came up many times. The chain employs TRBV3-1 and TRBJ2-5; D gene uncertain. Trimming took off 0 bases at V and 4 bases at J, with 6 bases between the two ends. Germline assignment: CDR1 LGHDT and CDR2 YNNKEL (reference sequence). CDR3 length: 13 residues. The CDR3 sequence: CASSQDWGETQYF. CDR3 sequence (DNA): TGTGCCAGCAGCCAAGATTGGGGAGAGACCCAGTACTTC.

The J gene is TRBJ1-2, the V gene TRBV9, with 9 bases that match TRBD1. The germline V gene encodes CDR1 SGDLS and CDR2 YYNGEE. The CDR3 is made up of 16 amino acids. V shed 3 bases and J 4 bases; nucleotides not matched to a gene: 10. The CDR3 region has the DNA TGTGCCAGCAGCGGGCGAGGGGACAGGGCCGGCTATGGCTACACCTTC. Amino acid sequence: CASSGRGDRAGYGYTF.

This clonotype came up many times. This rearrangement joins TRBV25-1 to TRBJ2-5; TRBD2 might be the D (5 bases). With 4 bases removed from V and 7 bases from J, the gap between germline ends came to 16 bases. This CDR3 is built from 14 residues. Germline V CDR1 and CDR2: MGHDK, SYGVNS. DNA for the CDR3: TGTGCCAGCAGTGGGGCGTGGGGAGTGGCGACCCAGTACTTC. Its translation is CASSGAWGVATQYF.

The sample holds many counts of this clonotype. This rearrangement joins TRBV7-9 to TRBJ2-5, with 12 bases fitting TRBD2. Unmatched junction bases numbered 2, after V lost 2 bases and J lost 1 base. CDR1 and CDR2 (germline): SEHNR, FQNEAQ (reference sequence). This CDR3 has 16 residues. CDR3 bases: TGTGCCAGCAGCTTAACGGGACTAGCGGGCCAAGAGACCCAGTACTTC. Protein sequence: CASSLTGLAGQETQYF.

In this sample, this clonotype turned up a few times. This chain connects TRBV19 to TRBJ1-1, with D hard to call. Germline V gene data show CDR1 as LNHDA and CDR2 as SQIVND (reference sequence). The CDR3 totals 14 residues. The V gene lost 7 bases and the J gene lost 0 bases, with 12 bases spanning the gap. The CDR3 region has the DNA TGTGCCAGTAACGCAGGTTACATGAACACTGAAGCTTTCTTT. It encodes CASNAGYMNTEAFF.

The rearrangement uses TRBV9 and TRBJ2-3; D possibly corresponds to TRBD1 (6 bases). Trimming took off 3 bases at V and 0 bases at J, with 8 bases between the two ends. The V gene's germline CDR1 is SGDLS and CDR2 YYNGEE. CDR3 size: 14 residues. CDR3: CASSGQASTDTQYF. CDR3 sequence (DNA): TGTGCCAGCAGCGGACAGGCTAGCACAGATACGCAGTATTTT.

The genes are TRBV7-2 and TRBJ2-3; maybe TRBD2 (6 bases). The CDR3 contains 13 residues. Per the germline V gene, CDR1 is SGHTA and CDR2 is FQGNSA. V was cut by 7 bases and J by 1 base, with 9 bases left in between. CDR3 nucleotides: TGTGCCAGCATGGGACTCCGCACAGATACGCAGTATTTT. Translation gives CASMGLRTDTQYF.